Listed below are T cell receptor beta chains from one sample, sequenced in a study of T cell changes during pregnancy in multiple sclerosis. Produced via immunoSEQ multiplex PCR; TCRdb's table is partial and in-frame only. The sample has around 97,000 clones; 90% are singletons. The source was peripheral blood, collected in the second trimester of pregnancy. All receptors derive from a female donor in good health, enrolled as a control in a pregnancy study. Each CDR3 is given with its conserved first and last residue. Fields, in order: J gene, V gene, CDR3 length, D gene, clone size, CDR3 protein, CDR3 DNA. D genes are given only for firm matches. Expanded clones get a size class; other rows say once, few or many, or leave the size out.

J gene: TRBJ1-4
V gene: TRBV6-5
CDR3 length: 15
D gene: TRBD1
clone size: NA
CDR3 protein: CASSFAGTGHEKLFF
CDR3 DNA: TGTGCCAGCAGCTTCGCCGGGACAGGCCATGAAAAACTGTTTTTT

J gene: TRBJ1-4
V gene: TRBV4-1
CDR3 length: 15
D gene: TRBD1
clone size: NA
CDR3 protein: CASSLGDRFSEKLFF
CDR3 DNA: TGCGCCAGCAGCCTCGGGGACAGGTTCAGTGAAAAACTGTTTTTT

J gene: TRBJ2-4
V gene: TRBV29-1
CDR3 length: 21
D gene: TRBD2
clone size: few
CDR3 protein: CSATHVGRPRLAGGAYSIQYF
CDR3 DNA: TGCAGCGCCACACACGTAGGCAGACCTCGACTAGCGGGAGGGGCGTACTCCATTCAGTACTTC

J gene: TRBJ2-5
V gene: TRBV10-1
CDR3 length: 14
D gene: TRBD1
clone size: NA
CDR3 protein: CASSESTRGETQYF
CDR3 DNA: TGCGCCAGCAGTGAGTCAACCAGGGGGGAGACCCAGTACTTC

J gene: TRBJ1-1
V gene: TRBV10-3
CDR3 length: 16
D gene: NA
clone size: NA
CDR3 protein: CAISTGSRVRGAEAFF
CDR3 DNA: TGTGCCATCAGCACAGGGAGTAGGGTTAGAGGGGCTGAAGCTTTCTTT

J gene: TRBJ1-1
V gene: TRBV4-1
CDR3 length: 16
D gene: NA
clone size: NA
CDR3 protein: CASSPHNRGGNTEAFF
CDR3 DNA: TGCGCCAGCAGCCCACATAATCGAGGGGGTAACACTGAAGCTTTCTTT

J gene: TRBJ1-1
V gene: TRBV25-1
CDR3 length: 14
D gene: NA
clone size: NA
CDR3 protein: CASRGPNWNTEAFF
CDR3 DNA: TGTGCCAGCAGGGGCCCGAATTGGAACACTGAAGCTTTCTTT

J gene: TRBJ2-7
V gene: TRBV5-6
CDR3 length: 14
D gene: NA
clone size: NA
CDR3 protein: CASSGDSIPYQQYF
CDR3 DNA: TGTGCCAGCAGCGGCGACAGCATACCCTACCAGCAGTACTTC

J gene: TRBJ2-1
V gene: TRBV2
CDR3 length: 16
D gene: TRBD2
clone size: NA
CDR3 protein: CASSGASGSIYNEQFF
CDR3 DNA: TGTGCCAGCAGTGGAGCTAGCGGGAGTATCTACAATGAGCAGTTCTTC

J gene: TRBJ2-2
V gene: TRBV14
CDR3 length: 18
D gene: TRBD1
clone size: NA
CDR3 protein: CASSQVVKGASRAGELFF
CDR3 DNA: TGTGCCAGCAGCCAAGTGGTGAAGGGGGCGAGTAGGGCCGGGGAGCTGTTTTTT

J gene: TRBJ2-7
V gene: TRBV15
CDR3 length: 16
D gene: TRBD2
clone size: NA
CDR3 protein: CATSRDLLAGDNEQYF
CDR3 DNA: TGTGCCACCAGCAGAGATCTGCTAGCGGGAGATAACGAGCAGTACTTC

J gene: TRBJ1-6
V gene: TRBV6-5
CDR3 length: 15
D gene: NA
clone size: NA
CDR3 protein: CASSLVSSYNSPLHF
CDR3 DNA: TGTGCCAGCAGCCTAGTTAGCTCCTATAATTCACCCCTCCACTTT

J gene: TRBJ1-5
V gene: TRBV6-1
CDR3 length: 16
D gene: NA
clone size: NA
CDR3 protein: CASSGASRVSNQPQHF
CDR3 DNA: TGTGCCAGCAGTGGCGCTAGTCGCGTTAGCAATCAGCCCCAGCATTTT

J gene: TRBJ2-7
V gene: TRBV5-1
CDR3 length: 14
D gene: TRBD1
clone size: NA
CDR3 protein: CASSLGTGAHEQYF
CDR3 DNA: TGCGCCAGCAGCTTGGGGACAGGGGCCCACGAGCAGTACTTC

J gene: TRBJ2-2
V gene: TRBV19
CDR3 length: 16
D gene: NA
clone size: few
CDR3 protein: CASSMTGQSNTGELFF
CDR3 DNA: TGTGCCAGTAGTATGACAGGACAGAGTAACACCGGGGAGCTGTTTTTT

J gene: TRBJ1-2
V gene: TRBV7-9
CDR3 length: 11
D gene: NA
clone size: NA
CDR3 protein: CASSAGLPRTF
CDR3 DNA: TGTGCCAGCAGCGCCGGACTTCCCCGCACCTTC

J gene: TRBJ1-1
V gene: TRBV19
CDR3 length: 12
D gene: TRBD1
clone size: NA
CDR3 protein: CASRGQGLRAFF
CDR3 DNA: TGTGCCAGTAGAGGACAGGGGTTGAGGGCTTTCTTT

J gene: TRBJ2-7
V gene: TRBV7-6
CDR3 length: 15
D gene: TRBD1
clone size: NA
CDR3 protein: CASSLGQGPAYEQYF
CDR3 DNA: TGTGCCAGCAGCCTCGGACAGGGCCCCGCCTACGAGCAGTACTTC

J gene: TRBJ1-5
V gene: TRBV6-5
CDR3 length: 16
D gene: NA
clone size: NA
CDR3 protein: CASSFRHGGGNQPQHF
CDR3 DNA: TGTGCCAGCAGTTTCCGACATGGTGGCGGCAATCAGCCCCAGCATTTT

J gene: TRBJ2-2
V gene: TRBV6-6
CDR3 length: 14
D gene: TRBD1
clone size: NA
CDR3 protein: CATDRGEDTGELFF
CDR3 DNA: TGTGCCACCGACAGGGGAGAGGACACCGGGGAGCTGTTTTTT